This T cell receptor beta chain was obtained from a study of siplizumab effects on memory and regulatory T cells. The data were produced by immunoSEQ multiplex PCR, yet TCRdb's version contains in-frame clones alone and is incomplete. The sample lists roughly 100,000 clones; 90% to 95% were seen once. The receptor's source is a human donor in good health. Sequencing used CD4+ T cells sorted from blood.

The CDR3 reads CASKRRGALNSYNEQFF. As DNA, the CDR3 is TGCGCCAGCAAACGGCGGGGGGCCCTCAACTCCTACAATGAGCAGTTCTTC. J is TRBJ2-1 and V is TRBV10-2; 8 bases agree with TRBD2. The CDR3 totals 17 residues. V lost 7 bases to trimming and J lost 0 bases; unmatched junction nucleotides: 11. The germline CDR1 and CDR2 sequences are WSHSY and SAAADI.